The 8 T cell receptor beta chains in this list originate from one sample, sequenced in a study of control samples from healthy donors and cancer patients. TCRdb's table, derived via immunoSEQ multiplex PCR, lists solely in-frame clones and lacks some. The data show 110,000 to 150,000 clones, with roughly 92% seen just once and around 11% held by the top ten. Sequenced sample: blood. These receptors were obtained from a man aged 25 to 45 in good health.

V gene TRBV7-2 combines with J gene TRBJ2-7; TRBD2 aligns across 12 bases. In germline, CDR1 is SGHTA, CDR2 FQGNSA. Unmatched junction bases numbered 8, after V lost 2 bases and J lost 3 bases. This CDR3 has 17 amino acids. The CDR3 bases are TGTGCCAGCAGCTTACTAGCGGGAGGGCCTGGAGACTACGAGCAGTACTTC. Translated: CASSLLAGGPGDYEQYF.

The J gene is TRBJ1-2, the V gene TRBV10-3; D uncertain. The CDR3 has 15 amino acids. V lost 2 bases and J lost 4, with 14 bases in between. Per germline, CDR1 ENHRY and CDR2 SYGVKD. The CDR3 DNA follows: TGTGCCATCAGTGAGCCTCCCCAAGATATCTATGGCTACACCTTC. Encoded protein: CAISEPPQDIYGYTF.

The J gene is TRBJ2-1, the V gene TRBV6-5; D might be TRBD2 (5 bases). The CDR3 has 12 residues. The V gene's germline CDR1 is MNHEY and CDR2 SVGAGI. V was pared by 8 bases and J by 5 bases, with 10 bases between. CDR3 sequence reads: CASGMRDNEQFF. The CDR3 bases are TGTGCCAGCGGAATGAGGGACAATGAGCAGTTCTTC.

V usage is TRBV5-6 and J usage is TRBJ1-3; D unresolved. The CDR3 contains 12 residues. Trimming pared 0 bases from V and 7 bases from J, leaving 5 bases between. Germline CDR1 reads SGHDT; CDR2 reads YYEEEE. CDR3 sequence: CASSLVGNTIYF. CDR3 coding DNA: TGTGCCAGCAGCTTGGTAGGGAACACCATATATTTT.

This clone was detected once. The rearrangement joins TRBV12-3 or TRBV12-4 to TRBJ1-1, with D possibly matching TRBD1 (6 bases). This CDR3 has 13 amino acids. Trimming took 5 bases from V and 10 from J, leaving 17 bases between them. CDR3 residues: CASSRTGRGGAFF. The DNA for the CDR3 is TGTGCCAGCAGTCGCACAGGGAGAGGTGGAGCTTTCTTT.

V usage is TRBV7-2 and J usage is TRBJ2-1, with D possibly matching TRBD2 (5 bases). V was trimmed by 2 bases and J by 8 bases, leaving 7 bases between them. The CDR3 totals 12 residues. Germline V gene lookup returns CDR1 SGHTA and CDR2 FQGNSA. The CDR3: CASSLLADEQFF. In nucleotides, the CDR3 is TGTGCCAGCAGCTTACTAGCCGATGAGCAGTTCTTC.

Of note for this clone: The sample has other DNA sequences that encode this CDR3 too. The chain carries TRBV30 and TRBJ1-3; D is uncertain. This CDR3 is built from 11 residues. Germline assignment: CDR1 GTSNPN and CDR2 SVGIG (reference sequence). V shed 0 bases and J shed 7 bases, with 4 bases lying between them. The CDR3 reads CAWSVGNTIYF. CDR3 coding DNA: TGTGCCTGGAGTGTAGGGAACACCATATATTTT.

The chain links TRBV7-3 to TRBJ2-1, with 10 bases matching TRBD2. Germline V gene lookup returns CDR1 SGHTA and CDR2 FQGTGA. J gave up 5 bases and V 1 base, and 8 bases lay outside the gene matches. This CDR3 has 17 residues. CDR3 DNA: TGTGCCAGCAGCTTAAGTACGACTAGCGGGCCCAACAATGAGCAGTTCTTC. Translated: CASSLSTTSGPNNEQFF.